One TCR beta chain is described in this entry. The antigen is not known. These data originate in a study of identical twins. Study-level results: Modeled out-of-frame TCR alpha sharing in monozygotic twins fell below observed levels.

TCRdb reprocessed the 5' RACE reads with MiXCR, giving one entry per CDR3 protein. The sample contains 570,000 or so distinct CDR3 sequences, approximately 10% of which appear only once. Germline CDR1 is GTSNPN and CDR2 is SVGIG (reference sequence). The V end lost 4 bases, the J end lost 2 bases, and 15 bases lay between the germline ends. This CDR3 contains 14 residues. These data also formed part of another study, on yellow fever vaccine responses in identical twins.

The TCR was taken from a woman aged 18 to 35 in good health. The chain uses TRBV30 and TRBJ2-7, with D possibly matching TRBD1 (6 bases). The specimen sequenced was PBMCs. As DNA, the CDR3 is TGTGCCTGGAAATTACAGGGTTCGACCTACGAGCAGTACTTC. It is translated as CAWKLQGSTYEQYF.